Following are 22 T cell receptor beta chains from one sample sequenced in a study of human T cells and chemical hapten exposure. MiXCR was run by TCRdb on the RACE reads, yielding one entry per CDR3 protein. The sample carries about 92,000 distinct CDR3 sequences, roughly a tenth recorded once. Documented time point: patch test 3, about 24 weeks after DPC sensitization. This sample's treatment: therapeutic diphenylcyclopropenone sensitization with weekly scalp DPC. The sample consisted of whole blood, taken in connection with sensitization to the hapten diphenylcyclopropenone (DPC). Source of these receptors: a woman in her twenties or thirties with alopecia areata. Some clones in this sample may be carry-over from other donors' samples.

The rearrangement links TRBV20-1 to TRBJ1-1, with 8 bases fitting TRBD1. CDR3 length: 13 amino acids. The V segment lost 4 bases and the J segment 0 bases; nucleotides outside the gene matches: 1. Germline assignment: CDR1 DFQATT and CDR2 SNEGSKA (reference sequence). The CDR3 nucleotides read TGCAGTGCTATGACAGGGGTGAACACTGAAGCTTTCTTT. This encodes CSAMTGVNTEAFF.

This clonotype was observed at least ten times. The gene calls are TRBV12-3 or TRBV12-4 and TRBJ2-2; D is ambiguous. V lost 7 bases and J lost 5, with 8 bases in between. The CDR3 extends over 12 amino acids. Written as DNA, the CDR3 is TGTGCCAGCACCTCGTGGACCGGGGAGCTGTTTTTT. Its translation: CASTSWTGELFF.

The sample holds a few counts of this clonotype. The V gene is TRBV20-1, the J gene TRBJ1-2; TRBD1 might be the D (5 bases). The V end was cut by 6 bases, the J end by 0 bases, with 14 bases between. The CDR3 has 14 residues. Germline loops: CDR1 DFQATT, CDR2 SNEGSKA (reference sequence). CDR3 nucleotides: TGCAGTGCCCCGGGACGGTCAGCTAACTATGGCTACACCTTC. It translates to CSAPGRSANYGYTF.

In its sample, this clonotype was seen many times. The chain has TRBV11-3 and TRBJ2-1; tentatively, D is TRBD2 (6 bases). V lost 0 bases and J 2 bases, leaving 8 bases between the germline ends. The germline gives CDR1 SGHNT, CDR2 YENEEA. The CDR3 length is 15 residues. In DNA form, the CDR3 reads TGTGCCAGCAGCTTAGATCCGGGAGCCTACAATGAGCAGTTCTTC. It codes for CASSLDPGAYNEQFF.

This clonotype was detected ten times or more. This rearrangement joins TRBV20-1 to TRBJ2-7, with TRBD2 matching 8 bases. CDR1 and CDR2 (germline): DFQATT, SNEGSKA (reference sequence). J lost 1 base, V lost 5 bases, and 10 bases had no gene match. The CDR3 totals 15 residues. CDR3 in DNA: TGCAGTGCTCCCCGTGGGGGCGGGGGGTCCTACGAGCAGTACTTC. This gives the protein CSAPRGGGGSYEQYF.

The J gene is TRBJ2-2, the V gene TRBV10-2; perhaps D is TRBD1 or TRBD2 (6 bases each). The CDR3 sequence is 15 residues long. The V and J ends lost 6 bases and 6 bases respectively, with 17 bases between them. Looked up from germline, CDR1 is WSHSY and CDR2 is SAAADI. In DNA form, the CDR3 reads TGCGCCAGCAGGAAGGGAGGACAGTCCGCCGGGGAGCTGTTTTTT. Its translation: CASRKGGQSAGELFF.

The V call is TRBV28, the J call TRBJ2-3; D is unclear. This CDR3 comprises 13 residues. Looked up from germline, CDR1 is MDHEN and CDR2 is SYDVKM. Trimming stripped 3 bases from V and 5 bases from J, with 9 bases between. CDR3 nucleotides: TGTGCCAGCAGTTTGCCTAGTAAAGATACGCAGTATTTT. It codes for CASSLPSKDTQYF.

The gene calls are TRBV11-2 and TRBJ2-1, with D perhaps TRBD1 (7 bases). Looked up from germline, CDR1 is SGHAT and CDR2 is FQNNGV. With 5 bases removed from V and 8 bases from J, the gap between germline ends came to 10 bases. The CDR3 contains 12 residues. CDR3 coding DNA: TGTGCCAGCAGCGTCAGGGGGGATGAGCAGTTCTTC. Its translation: CASSVRGDEQFF. Drawing the rest from reference TRBV11-2 and TRBJ2-1, the complete variable domain is EAGVAQSPRYKIIEKRQSVAFWCNPISGHATLYWYQQILGQGPKLLIQFQNNGVVDDSQLPKDRFSAERLKGVDSTLKIQPAKLEDSAVYLCASSVRGDEQFFGPGTRLTVL.

This clonotype appeared a few times. CDR3 DNA sequence: TGTGCCAGTAGTATAGGGGGCGGGAGAATATCCAATGAGCAGTTCTTC. This sequence encodes CASSIGGGRISNEQFF. This rearrangement joins TRBV19 to TRBJ2-1, with TRBD2 identical over 7 bases. With 1 base clipped from V and 6 bases from J, the junction kept 9 bases outside the gene matches. CDR3 length: 16 amino acids. CDR1 is LNHDA, CDR2 SQIVND, per germline (reference sequence). The full variable domain, in which reference TRBV19 and TRBJ2-1 provide the parts outside the CDR3, is DGGITQSPKYLFRKEGQNVTLSCEQNLNHDAMYWYRQDPGQGLRLIYYSQIVNDFQKGDIAEGYSVSREKKESFPLTVTSAQKNPTAFYLCASSIGGGRISNEQFFGPGTRLTVL.

In its sample, this clonotype was seen many times. The chain carries TRBV14 and TRBJ2-3; D is perhaps TRBD2 (5 bases). Trimming shortened V by 5 bases and J by 7 bases, and 7 bases separated the two germline ends. The germline gives CDR1 SGHDN, CDR2 FVKESK. The length of the CDR3 is 11 residues. The CDR3 sequence is CASSFGNTQYF. The CDR3 bases are TGTGCCAGCAGCTTCGGGAATACGCAGTATTTT.

The rearrangement uses TRBV13 and TRBJ2-1; TRBD1 matches at 9 bases. The germline CDR1 and CDR2 sequences are PRHDT and FYEKMQ (reference sequence). V lost 4 bases, J lost 7 bases, and 8 bases stayed unmatched. The CDR3 has 15 residues. As DNA, the CDR3 is TGTGCCAGCAGCTCCCTCCGGGACAGGGTTAATGAGCAGTTCTTC. Its protein is CASSSLRDRVNEQFF.

A remark on this clonotype: Just one base apart from a much larger clone, this may be a read error. V gene TRBV20-1 combines with J gene TRBJ2-2; possible D gene TRBD1, 6 bases. This CDR3 is built from 15 residues. CDR1 and CDR2 from the germline V gene are DFQATT and SNEGSKA (reference sequence). With 3 bases removed from V and 7 bases from J, the gap between germline ends came to 18 bases. This chain's CDR3 is CSASATRGDIGELFF. CDR3 coding DNA: TGCAGTGCTAGCGCTACCAGGGGCGATATCGGGGAGCTGTTTTTT.

The J gene is TRBJ1-3, the V gene TRBV7-6; 10 bases match TRBD1. Germline V gene sequence: CDR1 SGHVS, CDR2 FNYEAQ. With 6 bases clipped from V and 1 base from J, the junction kept 6 bases outside the gene matches. The CDR3 totals 16 residues. Written as DNA, the CDR3 is TGTGCCAGCAGTTCAGGGGACAGGGGTTCTGGAAACACCATATATTTT. Translating gives CASSSGDRGSGNTIYF. Full variable domain (outside the CDR3, taken from reference TRBV7-6 and TRBJ1-3): GAGVSQSPRYKVTKRGQDVALRCDPISGHVSLYWYRQALGQGPEFLTYFNYEAQQDKSGLPNDRFSAERPEGSISTLTIQRTEQRDSAMYRCASSSGDRGSGNTIYFGEGSWLTVV.

This chain uses TRBV10-3 with TRBJ2-7, with D perhaps assigned TRBD1 or TRBD2 (5 bases each). Germline CDR1 is ENHRY and CDR2 is SYGVKD. CDR3 length: 11 residues. CDR3 amino acids: CVSGQAYEQYF. For the CDR3, the DNA is TGTGTCAGCGGACAAGCCTACGAGCAGTACTTC.

At least ten counts were recorded for this clonotype. The CDR3 protein is CASSLVGFTDTQYF. The CDR3 DNA reads as TGTGCCAGCAGCTTAGTGGGCTTCACAGATACGCAGTATTTT. This chain links TRBV7-2 with TRBJ2-3; no definite D call. This CDR3 has 14 amino acids. Germline CDR1 is SGHTA and CDR2 is FQGNSA. Trimming stripped 1 base from V and 2 bases from J, with 7 bases between.

The sample holds a few counts of this clonotype. The CDR3 nucleotides read TGTGCCAGCAAACTAAAGCGGGAGATCAACGAGCAGTACTTC. This codes for CASKLKREINEQYF. The chain employs TRBV2 and TRBJ2-7; 8 bases map to TRBD2. The CDR3 runs 14 residues. Germline V gives CDR1 SNHLY, CDR2 FYNNEI. V lost 7 bases and J lost 5; bases outside the gene matches: 10.

This clonotype came up many times. The V gene is TRBV29-1, the J gene TRBJ1-5; D uncertain. Germline CDR1 SQVTM, CDR2 ANQGSEA. The CDR3 totals 14 residues. Trimming took 6 bases from V and 3 from J, leaving 15 bases between them. Written as DNA, the CDR3 is TGCAGCGTACGGACTACGGGGATCAATCAGCCCCAGCATTTT. Protein: CSVRTTGINQPQHF.

V and J are TRBV6-6 and TRBJ2-7; 10 positions match TRBD1. Germline values: CDR1 MNHNY, CDR2 SVGAGI (reference sequence). With 2 bases clipped from V and 6 bases from J, the junction kept 7 bases outside the gene matches. The CDR3 extends over 15 amino acids. The CDR3 reads CASSYERQGAGEQYV. Here the CDR3 DNA reads TGTGCCAGCAGTTACGAGCGACAGGGGGCAGGCGAGCAGTACGTC.

Ten or more counts support this clonotype. Here the CDR3 reads CATIRPLESTEAFF. The CDR3 bases are TGTGCCACCATTCGGCCCTTAGAGAGCACTGAAGCTTTCTTT. The genes are TRBV6-2 or TRBV6-3 and TRBJ1-1, with D hard to call. Deletions cut 10 bases from V and 4 bases from J, with 19 bases between. The CDR3 has 14 amino acids. Germline lookup yields CDR1 MNHEY and CDR2 SVGEGT.

This clonotype was seen more than once but under ten times. V usage is TRBV20-1 and J usage is TRBJ2-7, with TRBD1 as a possible D gene (5 bases). Trimming removed 5 bases from V and 4 bases from J, with 9 bases in between. The CDR3 totals 11 residues. From germline, CDR1 is DFQATT and CDR2 SNEGSKA (reference sequence). The CDR3 coding sequence is TGCAGTGCTGACAGTAATTACGAGCAGTACGTC. Translation: CSADSNYEQYV.

The rearrangement uses TRBV4-1 and TRBJ2-6; possible D gene TRBD1, 6 bases. Germline CDR1 is MGHRA and CDR2 is YSYEKL. V was shortened by 3 bases and J by 2 bases, with 14 bases between the two germline ends. The CDR3 has 17 residues. The CDR3 loop is CASSQAGVRPGANVLTF. DNA for the CDR3: TGCGCCAGCAGCCAGGCAGGGGTTCGTCCTGGGGCCAACGTCCTGACTTTC.

This clonotype has at least ten counts. This chain links TRBV27 with TRBJ2-3; 7 positions agree with TRBD2. Trimming took 5 bases from V and 5 from J; bases not matched to a gene: 4. CDR1 and CDR2 (germline): MNHEY, SMNVEV (reference sequence). This CDR3 contains 13 residues. CDR3 DNA: TGTGCCAGCAGTCGATTAGCGGGAGATACGCAGTATTTT. Residues: CASSRLAGDTQYF.